The rows below give T cell receptor beta chains drawn from one sample of a study of T cells in Graves' hyperthyroidism and ophthalmopathy. TCRdb analysed the multiplex PCR reads with MiXCR anew, one entry per CDR3 protein. The sample has roughly 530,000 distinct CDR3 sequences; about 15% are singletons. The sequencing input was blood. These receptors originate from a woman aged 18-29 years with Graves' ophthalmopathy. CDR3s include the opening cysteine and the closing phenylalanine or tryptophan. D genes are given only for firm matches. The listing skips clone size in some rows; elsewhere it reads once, few, many or a size class.

>TRBD1|many|TRBJ1-2|TRBV20-1
TGCAGTGCTGGACAGGGAAGTCACGGCTACACCTTC
CSAGQGSHGYTF
>NA|NA|TRBJ2-2|TRBV3-1
TGTGCCAGCAGCCAAGCCCCAGAGGCCGGGGAGCTGTTTTTT
CASSQAPEAGELFF
>NA|NA|TRBJ1-4|TRBV7-2
TGTGCCAGCAGCTTAGAACCGGGGGCCGTTGAAAAACTGTTTTTT
CASSLEPGAVEKLFF
>TRBD1|many|TRBJ1-1|TRBV6-2/TRBV6-3
TGTGCCAGCAGTGCGTCCGGGACAGGGGTCTCTGAAGCTTTCTTT
CASSASGTGVSEAFF
>NA|many|TRBJ1-5|TRBV28
TGTGCCAGCAGTTCATACCGGGACACCTTAAATCAGCCCCAGCATTTT
CASSSYRDTLNQPQHF
>NA|NA|TRBJ2-2|TRBV14
TGTGCCAGCAGCCAAGATCAGTCCGGGACCGGCGGGGAGCTGTTTTTT
CASSQDQSGTGGELFF
>TRBD1|few|TRBJ1-6|TRBV3-1
TGTGCCAGCAGCCGCACGACAGGGTCCAATAATTCACCCCTCCACTTT
CASSRTTGSNNSPLHF
>TRBD1|few|TRBJ1-2|TRBV5-1
TGCGCCAGCAGCTTGGTCCCGGACAGGGGAGGATATGGCTACACCTTC
CASSLVPDRGGYGYTF
>TRBD2|many|TRBJ2-2|TRBV30
TGTGCCAGAGGACTAGCCGGGGAGCTGTTTTTT
CARGLAGELFF
>NA|many|TRBJ1-1|TRBV6-5
TGTGCCAGCAGTTACGCGGCCATCCGCATATCGACTGAAGCTTTCTTT
CASSYAAIRISTEAFF
>TRBD2|many|TRBJ2-1|TRBV6-1
TGTGCCAGCAGTGAACTAGCGGGGAGGGGATCGAATGAGCAGTTCTTC
CASSELAGRGSNEQFF
>TRBD1|few|TRBJ1-2|TRBV7-2
TGTGCCAGCAGCTTACTCGGACAGGGAGATGGCTACACCTTC
CASSLLGQGDGYTF
>TRBD2|few|TRBJ2-7|TRBV28
TGTGCCAGCAGACCGGGACTAGCGGGATCTGAGCAGTACTTC
CASRPGLAGSEQYF
>NA|few|TRBJ2-1|TRBV5-1
TGCGCCAGCAGCAACTTACCGAGCTCCTACAATGAGCAGTTCTTC
CASSNLPSSYNEQFF
>NA|many|TRBJ1-2|TRBV7-9
TGTGCCAGCAGCTTAGTCCCCGGTAGATCGTCTGGCTACACCTTC
CASSLVPGRSSGYTF
>NA|many|TRBJ2-5|TRBV7-8
TGTGCCAGCAGCCCGCAGGACTATCCTTACCAAGAGACCCAGTACTTC
CASSPQDYPYQETQYF
>NA|many|TRBJ1-6|TRBV28
TGTGCCAGCAGTTTAAATCCCTCACCCCTCCACTTT
CASSLNPSPLHF
>NA|many|TRBJ2-7|TRBV6-2/TRBV6-3
TGTGCCAGCAGTTACCCGGGACAAAATTACGAGCAGTACTTC
CASSYPGQNYEQYF
>NA|many|TRBJ1-1|TRBV28
TGTGCCAGCAGTTTATTCTCAGGGGATACTGAAGCTTTCTTT
CASSLFSGDTEAFF
>NA|few|TRBJ2-1|TRBV6-6
TGTGCCAGCAGTTACCGACCTAGGACACCGCTTCTCTACAATGAGCAGTTCTTC
CASSYRPRTPLLYNEQFF
>NA|many|TRBJ1-2|TRBV12-5
TGTGCTAGTGGCTCAGATGTCTATGGCTACACCTTC
CASGSDVYGYTF
>NA|many|TRBJ2-7|TRBV30
TGTGCCTGGAGTGTACAGGGACCTCCGTGGGCCTACGAGCAGTACTTC
CAWSVQGPPWAYEQYF
>TRBD2|NA|TRBJ2-1|TRBV7-2
TGTGCCAGCAGGACCCGGGCGGGAGTATCCTACAATGAGCAGTTCTTC
CASRTRAGVSYNEQFF
>TRBD1|NA|TRBJ2-7|TRBV28
TGTGCCAGCAAGACCGGGACAGGGGTATCCGACGAGCAGTACTTC
CASKTGTGVSDEQYF
>TRBD1|few|TRBJ1-5|TRBV5-6
TGTGTCAGCAGCCGCCGGACAGGGAGCAATCAGCCCCAGCATTTT
CVSSRRTGSNQPQHF
>TRBD2|NA|TRBJ2-3|TRBV7-9
TGTGCCAGCAGCTTAAGACGGGGGGGCGAAACAGATACGCAGTATTTT
CASSLRRGGETDTQYF
>NA|NA|TRBJ1-1|TRBV20-1
TGCAGTGCTAGTTGGAGGGGAAGCACTGAAGCTTTCTTT
CSASWRGSTEAFF